This paragraph reports one TCR beta chain. It has no known antigen specificity. There are no base qualities to consult, and no much larger clone falls within one base. The V end gives up 6 bases and the J end 9 bases, leaving 19 bases in the junction not matched to a gene. The CDR3 covers 16 residues, taking in both the cysteine and the phenylalanine. Only CDR3 DNA remains: 48 bases, in frame from the first base. CDR1 SQVTM and CDR2 ANQGSEA were looked up in the germline V gene. The time point label for this specimen denotes: week 35, safety follow-up. Each vaccine dose, consisting of 300 ug of a 20-mer mutant IDH1 peptide in Montanide, was administered subcutaneously with topical imiquimod. Patients received eight vaccinations in weeks 1, 3, 5, 7, 11, 15, 19 and 23, corresponding to visits V03 through V10. Newly diagnosed WHO grade 3 or 4 IDH1-mutant astrocytomas showing loss of nuclear ATRX were present in the donors. The samples were drawn from NOA16, a multicentre, single-arm, open-label phase I trial in Germany that tested a mutant IDH1 peptide vaccine in humans for the first time. Genomic DNA for TCRB sequencing was isolated from EDTA blood with the DNeasy Blood and Tissue Kit.

The sample is drawn from a study of a mutant IDH1 vaccine in newly diagnosed glioma (dated by TCRdb to the early 2020s). Study-level background: In the chemotherapy-containing groups, vaccination started alongside temozolomide cycles, whereas in patients who had radiotherapy alone it started 4-6 weeks after radiotherapy. The approximately 32 treated patients were approximately 60% male and roughly 40% female, with a mean age of around 40 years. Before enrollment, most patients had been given radiochemotherapy with temozolomide as standard therapy, while the rest had received either radiotherapy alone or temozolomide alone. The week-35 safety follow-up took place at visit V12, and the week-47 end of study took place at visit V13. Peripheral blood was drawn at six visits: V03 (baseline), V05, V07, V10, V12 and V13. For exploratory analyses, longitudinal TCRB deep sequencing was carried out in around 24 treated patients wherever samples were available.

Beyond this particular receptor, the publication reports: Availability determined which PBMC samples were chosen for TCRB deep sequencing. No apparent relationship was observed between pseudoprogression and alterations in the top peripheral T cell clonotypes detected by TCRB sequencing. It was noted by the authors that analyses of patient blood samples could not be reproduced owing to sample limitations. Across multiple MHC alleles, vaccine-induced immune responses were seen in approximately 93% of patients.

Libraries were prepared through the immunoSEQ multiplex PCR assay. Rearranged TCR beta chain sequences were amplified with the hsTCRB Kit following the manufacturer's protocol. TCRB libraries were sequenced on an Illumina MiSeq. The paper's processing steps were these. Demultiplexing, trimming and gene mapping were performed with the kit vendor's proprietary platform. TCRdb obtained this table from immuneACCESS and retained in-frame rearrangements with V and J assigned. These tables miss some clones; where compared with another copy, unresolved V genes account for less than half of the shortfall, and the remainder is unexplained. From that table come the V and J calls and clone size; the DNA was used to work out D and trimming. Present in this sample are 35,000 to 50,000 clones, 83% of which were seen just once. The ten biggest clones cover roughly 5.6% of the sample.

This sample comprised PBMCs, obtained from a glioma patient whose treatment included an IDH1 peptide vaccine. The sequence links TRBV29-1 to TRBJ2-5; the central 10 bases match TRBD1. The sequence came from a woman aged 45-65 years with glioma. The CDR3 region: CSVSMLDRGTTGAQYF. The DNA reads TGCAGCGTCTCCATGCTGGACAGGGGGACTACAGGGGCCCAGTACTTC.